Given below is one T cell receptor (beta chain) in context. Its antigen is unidentified. 60 Vbeta and 13 Jbeta primers were used in PCR. The assay was immunoSEQ multiplex PCR, and TCRdb's table has in-frame clones only and misses some. This sample's table has roughly 140,000 clones. CDR3 length: 14 amino acids. CDR1 and CDR2 from the germline V gene are MNHEY and SVGAGI. The V end was cut by 4 bases, the J end by 7 bases, with 14 bases between. This sample is drawn from a study of cytomegalovirus exposure and HLA in healthy donors. Study-wide points: Follow-up analysis later connected one missense variant in DCLRE1C with trimming of TCR beta V- and J-genes. Most sequenced TCRs were rare (though some public TCRs occurred in many donors). TRBV6-2, TRBV6-3 and other indistinguishable V segments were excluded.

This TCR was recovered from a male donor in good health and CMV-seronegative. The sample comprised PBMCs. The V and J genes are TRBV6-5 and TRBJ1-5; a possible D gene is TRBD1 (5 bases). The chain's CDR3 is CASSLEGSRQPQHF. In nucleotides, the CDR3 is TGTGCCAGCAGTTTGGAGGGGAGTCGCCAGCCCCAGCATTTT.